These 25 T cell receptor beta chains were all obtained from the same sample, sequenced in a study of CD8 T cells in Susac syndrome. The RNA input was about 0.45 to 1 ug, and it was reverse transcribed with random hexamers. TCRdb fed the immunoSEQ multiplex PCR reads into MiXCR, producing one record per CDR3 protein. The sample lists 400,000 or so distinct CDR3 sequences, roughly 85% occurring once. The sequenced sample was CD8+ T cells from PBMCs. The source of these receptors is a human donor with multiple sclerosis.

The CDR3 loop is CASSIDRRGHNEQFF. The CDR3, as DNA: TGTGCCAGTAGTATTGACCGGAGGGGGCACAATGAGCAGTTCTTC. The rearrangement joins TRBV19 to TRBJ2-1; possible D gene TRBD1, 7 bases. CDR3 length: 15 residues. Trimming took off 3 bases at V and 5 bases at J, with 14 bases between the two ends. CDR1 is LNHDA and CDR2 is SQIVND in the germline V gene (reference sequence). The whole variable domain, filled in from reference TRBV19 and TRBJ2-1, reads DGGITQSPKYLFRKEGQNVTLSCEQNLNHDAMYWYRQDPGQGLRLIYYSQIVNDFQKGDIAEGYSVSREKKESFPLTVTSAQKNPTAFYLCASSIDRRGHNEQFFGPGTRLTVL.

In this sample, this clonotype turned up once. The chain couples TRBV11-2 to TRBJ2-1, with 10 bases that match TRBD2. In germline, CDR1 is SGHAT, CDR2 FQNNGV. The CDR3 contains 15 residues. The J segment lost 4 bases and the V segment lost 1 base, leaving 1 base of the junction unmatched. The CDR3 here is CASSLALAGYNEQFF. CDR3 nucleotide sequence: TGTGCCAGCAGCTTAGCACTAGCGGGGTACAATGAGCAGTTCTTC.

This chain uses TRBV4-1 with TRBJ2-5, with D perhaps TRBD2 (6 bases). The length of the CDR3 is 14 residues. V was shortened by 0 bases and J by 3 bases, with 8 bases between the two germline ends. Germline V lookup: CDR1 MGHRA, CDR2 YSYEKL. The CDR3 DNA reads TGCGCCAGCAGCCAAGAATGGGGGGAAGAGACCCAGTACTTC. It is translated as CASSQEWGEETQYF.

The chain is built from TRBV7-9 and TRBJ1-2; no firm D call. V lost 1 base to trimming and J lost 6 bases, with 15 bases between them. Germline V CDR1 and CDR2: SEHNR, FQNEAQ (reference sequence). CDR3 length equals 15 residues. In nucleotides, the CDR3 is TGTGCCAGCAGCTTAGAGGTGGATAGGAAGCATGGCTACACCTTC. Its translation: CASSLEVDRKHGYTF.

This clonotype was seen a single time. The chain joins TRBV3-1 to TRBJ1-2; D might be TRBD1 (5 bases). The V gene's germline CDR1 is LGHDT and CDR2 YNNKEL (reference sequence). The V end was cut by 4 bases, the J end by 0 bases, with 12 bases between. This CDR3 is built from 15 residues. The CDR3 reads CASSPGAGSNYGYTF. The CDR3 DNA sequence: TGTGCCAGCAGCCCCGGGGCGGGGTCTAACTATGGCTACACCTTC.

The J gene is TRBJ2-3, the V gene TRBV7-6; 12 nucleotides match TRBD2. The CDR3 consists of 20 residues. CDR1 is SGHVS and CDR2 is FNYEAQ in the germline V gene. The V segment lost 5 bases and the J segment 0 bases; nucleotides outside the gene matches: 15. Here the CDR3 DNA reads TGTGCCAGCAGCGTAACTAGCGGGGGGACCCTTCTTGTTAGCACAGATACGCAGTATTTT. As protein: CASSVTSGGTLLVSTDTQYF. Supplemented by reference TRBV7-6 and TRBJ2-3, the full variable domain reads GAGVSQSPRYKVTKRGQDVALRCDPISGHVSLYWYRQALGQGPEFLTYFNYEAQQDKSGLPNDRFSAERPEGSISTLTIQRTEQRDSAMYRCASSVTSGGTLLVSTDTQYFGPGTRLTVL.

This clonotype appeared once. This chain links TRBV6-5 with TRBJ2-5; TRBD1 might be the D (6 bases). Trimming stripped 1 base from V and 4 bases from J, with 13 bases between. The CDR3 length is 15 residues. CDR1 is MNHEY, CDR2 SVGAGI, per germline. The CDR3 nucleotides read TGTGCCAGCAGTTACTGGCAGGGGTGGCCAGAGACCCAGTACTTC. Translated: CASSYWQGWPETQYF.

Here the CDR3 reads CASRPGLAVQETQYF. The CDR3 DNA sequence: TGTGCCAGCAGACCGGGACTTGCCGTCCAAGAGACCCAGTACTTC. The rearrangement links TRBV3-1 to TRBJ2-5; perhaps TRBD2 as D (6 bases). The V end lost 6 bases, the J end lost 1 base, and 15 bases lay between the germline ends. This CDR3 spans 15 amino acids. Germline V lookup: CDR1 LGHDT, CDR2 YNNKEL (reference sequence).

The CDR3 DNA reads as TGTGCCAGTAGTACATGGGATTCGTCCACTGAAGCTTTCTTT. The encoded protein is CASSTWDSSTEAFF. This sequence joins TRBV19 and TRBJ1-1; D not certain. Trimming cost V 4 bases and J 4 bases, with 13 bases left between them. From germline, CDR1 is LNHDA and CDR2 SQIVND (reference sequence). This CDR3 is built from 14 residues. Together with reference TRBV19 and TRBJ1-1, the CDR3 gives the full variable domain: DGGITQSPKYLFRKEGQNVTLSCEQNLNHDAMYWYRQDPGQGLRLIYYSQIVNDFQKGDIAEGYSVSREKKESFPLTVTSAQKNPTAFYLCASSTWDSSTEAFFGQGTRLTVV.

The chain combines TRBV30 with TRBJ2-7, with 12 bases lining up with TRBD2. The CDR3 covers 14 residues. Trimming took 3 bases from V and 5 from J; bases not matched to a gene: 5. CDR1 is GTSNPN and CDR2 is SVGIG in the germline V gene (reference sequence). Here the CDR3 DNA reads TGTGCCTGGAGAAGACTAGCGGGAGACAACGAGCAGTACTTC. It is translated as CAWRRLAGDNEQYF.

V usage is TRBV12-3 or TRBV12-4 and J usage is TRBJ2-5; weak D call: TRBD2 (6 bases). The V end was cut by 5 bases, the J end by 5 bases, with 12 bases between. This CDR3 spans 13 amino acids. The CDR3 bases are TGTGCCAGCAGTCAAGAAGGAGGGGAGACCCAGTACTTC. Amino acid sequence: CASSQEGGETQYF.

The rearrangement joins TRBV7-8 to TRBJ1-5; D not resolved. The V and J ends lost 1 base and 7 bases respectively, with 8 bases between them. The CDR3 is 13 residues long. Germline V CDR1 and CDR2: SGHVS, FQNEAQ. CDR3 amino acids: CASSLVINQPQHF. In DNA form, the CDR3 reads TGTGCCAGCAGCTTAGTTATCAACCAGCCCCAGCATTTT. The full variable domain, its missing parts supplied by reference TRBV7-8 and TRBJ1-5, is GAGVSQSPRYKVAKRGQDVALRCDPISGHVSLFWYQQALGQGPEFLTYFQNEAQLDKSGLPSDRFFAERPEGSVSTLKIQRTQQEDSAVYLCASSLVINQPQHFGDGTRLSIL.

This rearrangement joins TRBV7-9 to TRBJ1-1; D possibly corresponds to TRBD1 (5 bases). Germline V lookup: CDR1 SEHNR, CDR2 FQNEAQ (reference sequence). This CDR3 has 9 residues. CDR3 amino acids: CRGGTEAFF. For the CDR3, the DNA is TGTAGGGGTGGCACTGAAGCTTTCTTT.

The V call is TRBV2, the J call TRBJ1-6; perhaps TRBD1 as D (5 bases). This CDR3 contains 14 residues. Germline CDR1 SNHLY, CDR2 FYNNEI. The V end was cut by 4 bases, the J end by 11 bases, with 15 bases between. The CDR3: CASSVPGPNPPLHF. CDR3 nucleotide sequence: TGTGCCAGCAGTGTGCCGGGGCCCAATCCACCCCTCCACTTT.

V usage is TRBV19 and J usage is TRBJ2-1, with 10 bases matching TRBD2. V dropped 9 bases and J dropped 7; count of bases not matched to a gene: 15. This CDR3 has 16 residues. Per the germline V gene, CDR1 is LNHDA and CDR2 is SQIVND (reference sequence). The CDR3 region is CASREDGLAVYNEQFF. Here the CDR3 DNA reads TGTGCCAGCAGAGAAGACGGACTAGCGGTTTATAATGAGCAGTTCTTC.

The chain combines TRBV7-9 with TRBJ1-2; 8 bases map to TRBD1. Germline lookup yields CDR1 SEHNR and CDR2 FQNEAQ (reference sequence). The CDR3 length is 15 residues. V trimming: 4 bases; J trimming: 6 bases; junction bases outside the gene matches: 10. CDR3 amino acids: CASSSTRQGTHGYTF. As DNA, the CDR3 is TGTGCCAGCAGCTCCACCCGACAGGGGACTCATGGCTACACCTTC.

The chain combines TRBV7-9 with TRBJ1-2, with a possible D match to TRBD1 (5 bases). CDR1 and CDR2 from the germline V gene are SEHNR and FQNEAQ (reference sequence). This CDR3 comprises 16 residues. V was clipped by 5 bases and J by 2 bases, with 18 bases between them. This CDR3 reads CASSTIGRETNYGYTF. DNA of the CDR3: TGTGCCAGCAGCACAATCGGCAGGGAAACCAACTATGGCTACACCTTC.

The chain links TRBV2 to TRBJ2-2; D call uncertain. This CDR3 is 14 amino acids long. V was cut by 8 bases and J by 0 bases, with 10 bases left in between. Germline V gene lookup returns CDR1 SNHLY and CDR2 FYNNEI. For the CDR3, the DNA is TGTGCCAGCGTGAACCTCGCGAACACCGGGGAGCTGTTTTTT. Protein: CASVNLANTGELFF.

This clonotype has a single count. V is TRBV27 and J is TRBJ2-3; 8 nucleotides line up with TRBD2. Germline CDR1 reads MNHEY; CDR2 reads SMNVEV (reference sequence). After removal of 5 bases from V and 6 bases from J, the junction contained 16 bases not matched to a gene. The CDR3 sequence is 17 residues long. CDR3 in amino acids: CASSEQGGAGDSDTQYF. The CDR3 bases are TGTGCCAGCAGTGAACAAGGGGGAGCGGGAGATTCGGATACGCAGTATTTT.

The V and J genes are TRBV7-2 and TRBJ2-1, with a weak D call TRBD1 (6 bases). Trimming left V 11 bases short and J 2 bases short, with 13 bases between. In germline, CDR1 is SGHTA, CDR2 FQGNSA. This CDR3 is built from 13 residues. Here the CDR3 DNA reads TGTGCCCTGGCAGGGGCACCCTACAATGAGCAGTTCTTC. Protein: CALAGAPYNEQFF.

This clonotype showed up just a few times. This rearrangement joins TRBV5-1 to TRBJ2-5; no definite D call. Germline V lookup: CDR1 SGHRS, CDR2 YFSETQ. The CDR3 is made up of 13 amino acids. The V end lost 3 bases, the J end lost 4 bases, and 10 bases lay between the germline ends. The CDR3 DNA reads TGCGCCAGCAGCTCCCGAGGAGCAGAGACCCAGTACTTC. Amino acids: CASSSRGAETQYF.

This clonotype was picked up a small number of times. This chain links TRBV7-2 with TRBJ2-7; D may match TRBD1 or TRBD2 (5 bases each). Trimming shortened V by 8 bases and J by 2 bases, and 19 bases separated the two germline ends. The length of the CDR3 is 15 residues. CDR1 is SGHTA and CDR2 is FQGNSA in the germline V gene. DNA of the CDR3: TGTGCCAGCGTAGAGGGGCCTGCTGGCCCCTACGAGCAGTACTTC. Its protein product is CASVEGPAGPYEQYF.

The chain links TRBV9 to TRBJ2-2; D remains ambiguous. Between the trimmed V and J ends, which lost 0 bases and 1 base, there was a span of 16 bases. This CDR3 spans 18 amino acids. CDR1 and CDR2 (germline): SGDLS, YYNGEE. The CDR3 DNA reads as TGTGCCAGCAGCGTAGCTGAATTCTCGGCCCTGAACACCGGGGAGCTGTTTTTT. Amino acids: CASSVAEFSALNTGELFF.

The rearrangement joins TRBV5-1 to TRBJ2-3; 7 bases line up with TRBD2. From germline, CDR1 is SGHRS and CDR2 YFSETQ. Trimming removed 4 bases from V and 2 bases from J; junction bases left unmatched: 13. The CDR3 is 17 residues long. The CDR3 sequence is CASSPRRGVADTDTQYF. In nucleotides, the CDR3 is TGCGCCAGCAGCCCACGACGGGGGGTGGCGGACACAGATACGCAGTATTTT.

The rearrangement joins TRBV27 to TRBJ2-1; 7 positions match TRBD1. The J segment lost 9 bases and the V segment lost 2 bases, leaving 7 bases of the junction unmatched. Germline lookup yields CDR1 MNHEY and CDR2 SMNVEV (reference sequence). This CDR3 has 14 amino acids. CDR3 protein: CASSLPDRVFEQFF. CDR3 DNA: TGTGCCAGCAGTTTACCCGACAGGGTTTTTGAGCAGTTCTTC.